The 10 T cell receptor beta chains presented below share a single source sample, sequenced in a study of T cell changes during pregnancy in multiple sclerosis. The assay was immunoSEQ multiplex PCR, and TCRdb's table has in-frame clones only and misses some. The data show about 68,000 clones, 90% seen once. The sequences come from peripheral blood, collected in the third trimester of pregnancy. Receptor source: a female donor with multiple sclerosis, enrolled in a pregnancy study.

J is TRBJ2-3 and V is TRBV4-1; weak D call: TRBD2 (6 bases). Trimming pared 0 bases from V and 4 bases from J, leaving 11 bases between. The CDR3 runs 15 residues. Looked up from germline, CDR1 is MGHRA and CDR2 is YSYEKL. CDR3 protein: CASSQEVLAADTQYF. CDR3 coding DNA: TGCGCCAGCAGCCAAGAGGTACTAGCAGCAGATACGCAGTATTTT.

This clone was observed once. This chain joins TRBV14 and TRBJ2-7, with a weak D call TRBD1 (6 bases). The CDR3 consists of 15 residues. Trimming took off 1 base at V and 3 bases at J, with 13 bases between the two ends. Germline-derived CDR1 and CDR2 are SGHDN and FVKESK. Here the CDR3 DNA reads TGTGCCAGCAGCCAAGTTGACAGGTCGGGCTACGAGCAGTACTTC. This encodes CASSQVDRSGYEQYF.

The chain links TRBV27 to TRBJ1-2, with a possible D match to TRBD1 (6 bases). V lost 6 bases and J 4 bases, leaving 15 bases between the germline ends. Germline values: CDR1 MNHEY, CDR2 SMNVEV (reference sequence). This CDR3 comprises 14 residues. The CDR3 nucleotides are TGTGCCAGCAGGATACAGGGTAGAGGCTATGGCTACACCTTC. This codes for CASRIQGRGYGYTF.

The chain links TRBV5-1 to TRBJ2-7, with a possible D match to TRBD1 (6 bases). The V and J ends lost 0 bases and 0 bases respectively, with 10 bases between them. The CDR3 is made up of 15 amino acids. Per the germline V gene, CDR1 is SGHRS and CDR2 is YFSETQ. DNA for the CDR3: TGCGCCAGCAGCTTGGCTATGACAGGCTCCTACGAGCAGTACTTC. As protein: CASSLAMTGSYEQYF.

The rearrangement links TRBV2 to TRBJ2-1, with 12 positions matching TRBD2. Germline loops: CDR1 SNHLY, CDR2 FYNNEI. Losses at the gene ends were 5 bases for V and 7 bases for J; bases not matched to a gene: 6. The CDR3 is made up of 15 amino acids. CDR3 loop: CASSRSSGGANEQFF. In nucleotides, the CDR3 is TGTGCCAGCAGTAGGTCTAGCGGGGGGGCGAATGAGCAGTTCTTC.

This clone came up once. The V call is TRBV4-3, the J call TRBJ1-5; D may be TRBD1 (6 bases). Germline V gives CDR1 LGHNA, CDR2 YSLEER. Trimming took off 3 bases at V and 4 bases at J, with 16 bases between the two ends. CDR3 length: 16 residues. CDR3: CASSQRRQAKNQPQHF. The CDR3 DNA sequence: TGCGCCAGCAGCCAGAGAAGACAGGCCAAAAATCAGCCCCAGCATTTT.

The V gene is TRBV11-2, the J gene TRBJ2-1; 7 nucleotides agree with TRBD2. The V gene's germline CDR1 is SGHAT and CDR2 FQNNGV. This CDR3 spans 16 amino acids. The V segment lost 1 base and the J segment 5 bases; nucleotides outside the gene matches: 8. CDR3 in amino acids: CASSLVAGAYNNEQFF. The CDR3 DNA follows: TGTGCCAGCAGCTTAGTGGCGGGAGCGTACAACAATGAGCAGTTCTTC.

This sequence joins TRBV12-5 and TRBJ1-3, with D perhaps TRBD1 (5 bases). From germline, CDR1 is LGHNT and CDR2 FRNRAP. CDR3 size: 13 residues. V lost 4 bases, J lost 3 bases, and 7 bases lay in between. CDR3 loop: CASGSRVGNTIYF. CDR3 coding DNA: TGTGCTAGTGGTTCCAGGGTTGGAAACACCATATATTTT.

This sequence joins TRBV6-4 and TRBJ1-2; TRBD1 matches at 7 bases. The junction had 5 bases not matched to a gene; V was cut back by 5 bases and J by 2 bases. From germline, CDR1 is MRHNA and CDR2 SNTAGT. The CDR3 is 14 amino acids. The CDR3 sequence is CASSPETGNYGYTF. CDR3 bases: TGTGCCAGCAGTCCGGAGACAGGGAACTATGGCTACACCTTC.

The chain links TRBV27 to TRBJ2-2; 10 bases are shared with TRBD1. CDR1 is MNHEY, CDR2 SMNVEV, per germline (reference sequence). The CDR3 contains 17 residues. With 5 bases clipped from V and 5 bases from J, the junction kept 11 bases outside the gene matches. CDR3 loop: CASSTTQGTGVTGELFF. CDR3 sequence (DNA): TGTGCCAGCAGTACTACCCAAGGGACAGGGGTAACCGGGGAGCTGTTTTTT.